This T cell receptor beta chain was documented in a study of T cell changes during pregnancy in multiple sclerosis. Repertoires were generated with immunoSEQ multiplex PCR, while TCRdb's copy carries only in-frame clones and drops some. The data hold some 110,000 clones, with more than 85% observed a single time. The CDR3 is made up of 14 amino acids. The germline CDR1 and CDR2 sequences are MDHEN and SYDVKM. The V and J ends lost 8 bases and 6 bases respectively, with 17 bases between them. The V gene is TRBV28, the J gene TRBJ1-5; no clear D. This TCR was sampled from a female donor with multiple sclerosis, enrolled in a pregnancy study. Sequencing was performed on peripheral blood, taken in the third trimester of pregnancy. The CDR3 DNA reads TGTGCCAGCGGTTACCGGGGTTCGCGTCAGCCCCAGCATTTT. Its protein product is CASGYRGSRQPQHF.